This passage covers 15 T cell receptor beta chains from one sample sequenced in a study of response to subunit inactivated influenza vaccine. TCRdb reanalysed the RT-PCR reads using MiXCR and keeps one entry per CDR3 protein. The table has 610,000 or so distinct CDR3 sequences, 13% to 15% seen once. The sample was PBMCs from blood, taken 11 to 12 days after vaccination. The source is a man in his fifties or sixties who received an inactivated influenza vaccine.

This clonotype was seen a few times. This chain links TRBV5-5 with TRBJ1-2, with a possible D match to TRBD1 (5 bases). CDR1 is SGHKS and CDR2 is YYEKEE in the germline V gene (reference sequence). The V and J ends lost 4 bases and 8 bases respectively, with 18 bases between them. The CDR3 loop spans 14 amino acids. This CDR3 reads CASSPTLRGFGYTF. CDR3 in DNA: TGTGCCAGCAGCCCGACACTTCGGGGGTTCGGCTACACCTTC.

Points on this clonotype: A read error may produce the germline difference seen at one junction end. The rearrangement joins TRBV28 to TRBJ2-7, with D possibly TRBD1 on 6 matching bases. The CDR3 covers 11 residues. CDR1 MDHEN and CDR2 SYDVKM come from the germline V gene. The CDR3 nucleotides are TGTGCCAGCACTTCCAACAGGGTGAAGACCTTC. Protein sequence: CASTSNRVKTF.

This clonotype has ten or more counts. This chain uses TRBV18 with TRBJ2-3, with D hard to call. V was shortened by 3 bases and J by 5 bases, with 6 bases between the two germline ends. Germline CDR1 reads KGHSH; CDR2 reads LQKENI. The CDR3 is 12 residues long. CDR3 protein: CASSPTQDTQYF. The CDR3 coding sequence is TGTGCCAGCTCACCGACCCAAGATACGCAGTATTTT. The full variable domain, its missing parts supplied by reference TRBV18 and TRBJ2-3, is NAGVMQNPRHLVRRRGQEARLRCSPMKGHSHVYWYRQLPEEGLKFMVYLQKENIIDESGMPKERFSAEFPKEGPSILRIQQVVRGDSAAYFCASSPTQDTQYFGPGTRLTVL.

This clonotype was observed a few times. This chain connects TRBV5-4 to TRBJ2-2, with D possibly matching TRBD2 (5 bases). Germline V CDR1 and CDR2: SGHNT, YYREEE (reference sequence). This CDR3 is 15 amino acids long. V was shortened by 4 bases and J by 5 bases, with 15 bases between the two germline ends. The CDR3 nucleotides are TGTGCCAGCAGCCGCAGCGGCAGCTTAACCGGGGAGCTGTTTTTT. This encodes CASSRSGSLTGELFF.

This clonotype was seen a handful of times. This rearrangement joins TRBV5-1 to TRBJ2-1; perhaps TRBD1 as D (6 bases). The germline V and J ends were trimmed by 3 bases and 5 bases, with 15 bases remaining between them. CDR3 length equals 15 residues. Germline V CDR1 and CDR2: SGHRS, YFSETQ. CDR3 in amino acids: CASSSQGNSDNEQFF. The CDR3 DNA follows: TGCGCCAGCAGCTCGCAGGGGAATTCCGACAATGAGCAGTTCTTC.

The CDR3 reads CASSVGRQGSYEQYF. In DNA, the CDR3 is TGTGCCAGCAGCGTAGGAAGACAGGGGTCCTACGAGCAGTACTTC. The rearrangement joins TRBV9 to TRBJ2-7; 8 bases match TRBD1. The CDR3 extends over 15 amino acids. Trimming took 0 bases from V and 1 from J; bases not matched to a gene: 3. Germline values: CDR1 SGDLS, CDR2 YYNGEE.

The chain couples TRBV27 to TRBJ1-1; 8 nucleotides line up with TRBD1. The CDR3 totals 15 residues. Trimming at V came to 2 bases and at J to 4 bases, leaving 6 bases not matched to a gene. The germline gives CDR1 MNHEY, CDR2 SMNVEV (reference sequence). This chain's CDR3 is CASSLGQGAFTEAFF. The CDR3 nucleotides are TGTGCCAGCAGTTTAGGGCAGGGGGCTTTCACTGAAGCTTTCTTT.

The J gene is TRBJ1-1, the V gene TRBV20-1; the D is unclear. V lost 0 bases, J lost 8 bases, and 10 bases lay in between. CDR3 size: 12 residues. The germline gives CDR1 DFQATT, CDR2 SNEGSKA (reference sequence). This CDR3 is CSARDRVMEAFF. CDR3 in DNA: TGCAGTGCTAGAGACCGAGTGATGGAAGCTTTCTTT.

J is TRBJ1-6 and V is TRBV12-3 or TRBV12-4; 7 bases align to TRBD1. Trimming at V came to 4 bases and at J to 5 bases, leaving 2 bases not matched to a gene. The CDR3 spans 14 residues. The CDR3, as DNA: TGTGCCAGCAGTTGGGACAGAGATAATTCACCCCTCCACTTT. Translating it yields CASSWDRDNSPLHF.

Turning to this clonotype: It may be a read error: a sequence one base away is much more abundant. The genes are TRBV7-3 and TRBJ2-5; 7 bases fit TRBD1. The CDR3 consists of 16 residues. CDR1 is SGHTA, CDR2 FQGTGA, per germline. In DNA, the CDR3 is TGTGCCAACAGCTTAAGAGGGGGCGATATCCAAGAGACCCAGTACTTC. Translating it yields CANSLRGGDIQETQYF.

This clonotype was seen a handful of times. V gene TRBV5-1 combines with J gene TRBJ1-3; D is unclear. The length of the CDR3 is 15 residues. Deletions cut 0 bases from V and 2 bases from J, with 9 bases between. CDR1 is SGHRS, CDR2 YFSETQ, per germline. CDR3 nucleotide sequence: TGCGCCAGCAGCTTGGGAGCGGGAACTGGAAACACCATATATTTT. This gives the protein CASSLGAGTGNTIYF.

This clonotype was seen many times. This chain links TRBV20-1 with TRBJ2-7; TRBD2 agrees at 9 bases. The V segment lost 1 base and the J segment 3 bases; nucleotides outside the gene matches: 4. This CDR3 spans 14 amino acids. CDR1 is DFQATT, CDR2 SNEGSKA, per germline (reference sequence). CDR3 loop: CSARVRGGGYEQYF. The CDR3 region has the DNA TGCAGTGCTAGAGTGCGGGGGGGCGGCTACGAGCAGTACTTC.

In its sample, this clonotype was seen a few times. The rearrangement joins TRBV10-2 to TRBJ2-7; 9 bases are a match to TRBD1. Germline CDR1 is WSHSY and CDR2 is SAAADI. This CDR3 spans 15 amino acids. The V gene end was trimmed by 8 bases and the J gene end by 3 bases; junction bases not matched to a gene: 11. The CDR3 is CASLPGDRAIYEQYF. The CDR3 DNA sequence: TGCGCCAGCTTACCCGGGGACAGGGCTATCTACGAGCAGTACTTC.

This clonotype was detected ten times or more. In DNA, the CDR3 is TGTGCCAGCAGCTTAGGGGGGACCGGAGCCTACGAGCAGTACTTC. Translating gives CASSLGGTGAYEQYF. V usage is TRBV11-2 and J usage is TRBJ2-7, with D perhaps given as TRBD1 or TRBD2 (5 bases each). The V end was cut by 1 base, the J end by 2 bases, with 12 bases between. Per germline, CDR1 SGHAT and CDR2 FQNNGV. CDR3 size: 15 residues.

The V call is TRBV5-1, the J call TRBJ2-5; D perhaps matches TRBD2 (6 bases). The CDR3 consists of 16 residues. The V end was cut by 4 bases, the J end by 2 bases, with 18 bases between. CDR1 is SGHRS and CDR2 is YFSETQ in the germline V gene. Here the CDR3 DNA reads TGCGCCAGCAGCCCCAGGGTAGCGGACCCGCAAGAGACCCAGTACTTC. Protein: CASSPRVADPQETQYF. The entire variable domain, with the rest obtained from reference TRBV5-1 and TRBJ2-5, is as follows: KAGVTQTPRYLIKTRGQQVTLSCSPISGHRSVSWYQQTPGQGLQFLFEYFSETQRNKGNFPGRFSGRQFSNSRSEMNVSTLELGDSALYLCASSPRVADPQETQYFGPGTRLLVL.